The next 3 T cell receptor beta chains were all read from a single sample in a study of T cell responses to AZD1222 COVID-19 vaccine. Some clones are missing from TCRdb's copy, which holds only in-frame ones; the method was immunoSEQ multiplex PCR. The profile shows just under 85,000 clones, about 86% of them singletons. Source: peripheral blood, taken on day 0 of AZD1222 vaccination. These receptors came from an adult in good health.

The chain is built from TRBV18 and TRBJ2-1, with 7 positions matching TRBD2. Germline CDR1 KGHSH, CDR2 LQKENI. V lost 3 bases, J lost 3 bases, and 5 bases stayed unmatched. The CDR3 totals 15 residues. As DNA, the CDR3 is TGTGCCAGCTCACCGCGGGGGTCCGACTACAATGAGCAGTTCTTC. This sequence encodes CASSPRGSDYNEQFF.

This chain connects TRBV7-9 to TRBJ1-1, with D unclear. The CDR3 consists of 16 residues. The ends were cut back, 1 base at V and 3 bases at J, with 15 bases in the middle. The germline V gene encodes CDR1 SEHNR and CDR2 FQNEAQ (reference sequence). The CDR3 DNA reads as TGTGCCAGCAGCTTAGGCTTGATAGCCCGGGACACTGAAGCTTTCTTT. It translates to CASSLGLIARDTEAFF.

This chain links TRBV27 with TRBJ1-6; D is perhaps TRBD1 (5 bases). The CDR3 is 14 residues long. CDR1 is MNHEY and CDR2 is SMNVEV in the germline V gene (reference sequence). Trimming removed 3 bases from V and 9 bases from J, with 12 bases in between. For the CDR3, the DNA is TGTGCCAGCAGTTTGGGCAGGGAGAGTTCACCCCTCCACTTT. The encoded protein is CASSLGRESSPLHF.